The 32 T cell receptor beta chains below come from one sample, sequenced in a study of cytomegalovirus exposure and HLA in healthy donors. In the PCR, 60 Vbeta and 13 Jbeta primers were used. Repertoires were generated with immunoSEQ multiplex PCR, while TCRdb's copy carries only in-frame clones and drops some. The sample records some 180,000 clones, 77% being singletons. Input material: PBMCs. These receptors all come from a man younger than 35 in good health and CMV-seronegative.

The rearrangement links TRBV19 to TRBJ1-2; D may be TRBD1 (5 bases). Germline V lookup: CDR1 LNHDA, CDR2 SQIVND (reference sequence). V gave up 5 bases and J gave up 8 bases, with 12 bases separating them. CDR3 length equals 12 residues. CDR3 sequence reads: CASSLGHRGYTF. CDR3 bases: TGTGCCAGTAGTCTCGGACACCGGGGCTACACCTTC.

CDR3 in DNA: TGTGCCAGCAGCTTAATAGGGGCGGAAGATACGCAGTATTTT. The encoded protein is CASSLIGAEDTQYF. This chain joins TRBV11-1 and TRBJ2-3; D is possibly TRBD1 (5 bases). This CDR3 comprises 14 residues. Germline V CDR1 and CDR2: SGHAT, FQDESV (reference sequence). With 2 bases removed from V and 5 bases from J, the gap between germline ends came to 11 bases.

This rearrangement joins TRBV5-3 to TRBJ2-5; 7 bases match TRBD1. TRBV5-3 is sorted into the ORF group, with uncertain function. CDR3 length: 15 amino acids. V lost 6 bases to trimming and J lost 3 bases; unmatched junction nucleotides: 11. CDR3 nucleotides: TGTGCCAGAATCCTGCCTCCTCAGGGGGAAGAGACCCAGTACTTC. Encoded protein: CARILPPQGEETQYF.

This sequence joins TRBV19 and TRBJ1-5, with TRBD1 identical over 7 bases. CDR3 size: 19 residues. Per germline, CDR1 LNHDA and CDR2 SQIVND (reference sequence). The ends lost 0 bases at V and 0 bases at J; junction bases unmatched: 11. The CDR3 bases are TGTGCCAGTAGTATAGAGGAGGGGGCGAGTGTCTATAGCAATCAGCCCCAGCATTTT. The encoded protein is CASSIEEGASVYSNQPQHF. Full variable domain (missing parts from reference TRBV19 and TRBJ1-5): DGGITQSPKYLFRKEGQNVTLSCEQNLNHDAMYWYRQDPGQGLRLIYYSQIVNDFQKGDIAEGYSVSREKKESFPLTVTSAQKNPTAFYLCASSIEEGASVYSNQPQHFGDGTRLSIL.

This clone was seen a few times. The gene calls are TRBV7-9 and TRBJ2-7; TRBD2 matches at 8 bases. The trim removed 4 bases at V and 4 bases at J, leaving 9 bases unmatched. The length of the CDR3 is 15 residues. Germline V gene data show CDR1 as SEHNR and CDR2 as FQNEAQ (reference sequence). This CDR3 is CASSSREGLSYEQYF. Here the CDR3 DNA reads TGTGCCAGCAGCTCCCGGGAGGGCCTATCTTACGAGCAGTACTTC.

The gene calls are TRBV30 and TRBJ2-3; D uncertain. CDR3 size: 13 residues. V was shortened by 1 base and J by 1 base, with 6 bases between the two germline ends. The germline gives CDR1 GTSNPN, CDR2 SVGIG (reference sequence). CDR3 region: CAWSGPGTDTQYF. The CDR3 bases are TGTGCCTGGAGTGGGCCTGGCACAGATACGCAGTATTTT.

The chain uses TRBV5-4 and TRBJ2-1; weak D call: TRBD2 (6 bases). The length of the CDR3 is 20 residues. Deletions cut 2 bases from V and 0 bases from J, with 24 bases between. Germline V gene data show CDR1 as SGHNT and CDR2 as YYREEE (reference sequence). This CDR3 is CASSFANVRLAGPSYNEQFF. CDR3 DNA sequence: TGTGCCAGCAGCTTCGCTAACGTCCGATTGGCGGGGCCCTCCTACAATGAGCAGTTCTTC.

The CDR3 nucleotides read TGTGCCAGCAGCCGGGACAGGATCCATGGCTACACCTTC. Translated: CASSRDRIHGYTF. The V gene is TRBV5-6, the J gene TRBJ1-2; 8 positions agree with TRBD1. V shed 4 bases, J shed 6 bases, and the junction held 5 bases outside the gene matches. The germline CDR1 and CDR2 sequences are SGHDT and YYEEEE. This CDR3 comprises 13 residues.

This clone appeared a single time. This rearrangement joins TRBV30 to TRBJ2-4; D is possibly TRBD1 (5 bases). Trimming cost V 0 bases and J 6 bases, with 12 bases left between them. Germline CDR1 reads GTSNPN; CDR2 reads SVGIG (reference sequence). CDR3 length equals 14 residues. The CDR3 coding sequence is TGTGCCTGGAGTGTAGTAGGGCAGGGAAACATTCAGTACTTC. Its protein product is CAWSVVGQGNIQYF.

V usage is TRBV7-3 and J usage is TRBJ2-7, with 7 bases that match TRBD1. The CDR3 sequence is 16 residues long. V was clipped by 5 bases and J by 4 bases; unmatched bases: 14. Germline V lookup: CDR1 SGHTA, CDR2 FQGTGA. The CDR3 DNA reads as TGTGCCAGCAGCCCAACCGCGACAGGGAGCACATACGAGCAGTACTTC. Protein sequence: CASSPTATGSTYEQYF.

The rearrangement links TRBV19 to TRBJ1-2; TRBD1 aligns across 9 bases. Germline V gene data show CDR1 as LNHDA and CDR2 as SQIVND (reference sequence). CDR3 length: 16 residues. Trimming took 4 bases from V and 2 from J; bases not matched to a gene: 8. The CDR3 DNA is TGTGCCAGTAGTACCGGGGGGACAGGGTGGAACTATGGCTACACCTTC. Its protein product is CASSTGGTGWNYGYTF.

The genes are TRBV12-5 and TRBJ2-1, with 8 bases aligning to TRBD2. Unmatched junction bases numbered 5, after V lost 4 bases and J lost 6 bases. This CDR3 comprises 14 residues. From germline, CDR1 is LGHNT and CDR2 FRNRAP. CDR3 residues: CASGSGSGVNEQFF. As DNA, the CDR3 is TGTGCTAGTGGTTCTGGTAGCGGGGTCAATGAGCAGTTCTTC.

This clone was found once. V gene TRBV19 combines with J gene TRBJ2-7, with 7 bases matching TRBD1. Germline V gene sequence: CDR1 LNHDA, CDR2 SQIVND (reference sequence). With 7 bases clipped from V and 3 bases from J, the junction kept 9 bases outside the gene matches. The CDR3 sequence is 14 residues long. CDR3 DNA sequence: TGTGCCAGTACTACAAACCGGGACAGCTACGAGCAGTACTTC. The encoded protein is CASTTNRDSYEQYF.

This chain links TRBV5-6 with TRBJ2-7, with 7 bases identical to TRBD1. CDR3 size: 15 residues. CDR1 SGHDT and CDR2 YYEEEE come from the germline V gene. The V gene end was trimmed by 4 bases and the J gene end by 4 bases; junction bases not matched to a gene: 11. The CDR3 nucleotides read TGTGCCAGCAGCCTAGGGACAGTACCTGTATACGAGCAGTACTTC. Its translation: CASSLGTVPVYEQYF.

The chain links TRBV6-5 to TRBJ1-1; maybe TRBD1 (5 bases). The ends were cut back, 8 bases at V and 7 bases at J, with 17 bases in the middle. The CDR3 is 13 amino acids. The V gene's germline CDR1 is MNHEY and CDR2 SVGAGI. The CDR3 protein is CASAQRDSSEAFF. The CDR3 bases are TGTGCCAGCGCTCAACGGGACTCCAGTGAAGCTTTCTTT.

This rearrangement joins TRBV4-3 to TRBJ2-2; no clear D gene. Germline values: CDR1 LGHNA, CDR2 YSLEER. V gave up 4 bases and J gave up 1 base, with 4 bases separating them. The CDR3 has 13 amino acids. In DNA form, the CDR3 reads TGCGCCAGCAGCCGACAGAACACCGGGGAGCTGTTTTTT. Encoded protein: CASSRQNTGELFF.

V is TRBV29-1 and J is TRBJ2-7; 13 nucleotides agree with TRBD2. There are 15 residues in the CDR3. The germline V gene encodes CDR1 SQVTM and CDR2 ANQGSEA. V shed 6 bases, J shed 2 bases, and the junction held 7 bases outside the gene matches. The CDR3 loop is CSVALLAGGPYEQYF. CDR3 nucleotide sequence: TGCAGCGTCGCTTTACTAGCGGGAGGGCCCTACGAGCAGTACTTC.

CDR3 loop: CASSPSGEPHYNEQFF. CDR3 nucleotides: TGCGCCAGCAGCCCGAGCGGGGAGCCCCATTACAATGAGCAGTTCTTC. The genes are TRBV4-1 and TRBJ2-1; TRBD2 matches 7 bases. Losses at the gene ends were 4 bases for V and 4 bases for J; bases not matched to a gene: 10. The CDR3 is 16 residues long. Germline V CDR1 and CDR2: MGHRA, YSYEKL.

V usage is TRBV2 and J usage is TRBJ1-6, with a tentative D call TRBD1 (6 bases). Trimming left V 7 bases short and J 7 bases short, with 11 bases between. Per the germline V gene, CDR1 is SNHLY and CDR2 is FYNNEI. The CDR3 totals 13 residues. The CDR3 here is CASTDRTNSPLHF. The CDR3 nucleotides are TGTGCCAGCACAGACAGGACGAATTCACCCCTCCACTTT.

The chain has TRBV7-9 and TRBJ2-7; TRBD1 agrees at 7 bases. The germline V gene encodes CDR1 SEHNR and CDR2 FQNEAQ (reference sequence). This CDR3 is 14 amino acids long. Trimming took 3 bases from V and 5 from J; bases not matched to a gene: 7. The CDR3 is CASSFPYRGDEQYF. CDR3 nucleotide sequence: TGTGCCAGCAGCTTCCCTTACAGGGGCGACGAGCAGTACTTC. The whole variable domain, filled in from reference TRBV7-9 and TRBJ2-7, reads DTGVSQNPRHKITKRGQNVTFRCDPISEHNRLYWYRQTLGQGPEFLTYFQNEAQLEKSRLLSDRFSAERPKGSFSTLEIQRTEQGDSAMYLCASSFPYRGDEQYFGPGTRLTVT.

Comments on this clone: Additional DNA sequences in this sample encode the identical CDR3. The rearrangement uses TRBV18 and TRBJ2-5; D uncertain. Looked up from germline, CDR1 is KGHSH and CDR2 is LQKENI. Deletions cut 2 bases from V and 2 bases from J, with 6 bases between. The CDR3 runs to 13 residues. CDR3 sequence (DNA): TGTGCCAGCTCACCAGGGCAGCAAGAGACCCAGTACTTC. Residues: CASSPGQQETQYF.

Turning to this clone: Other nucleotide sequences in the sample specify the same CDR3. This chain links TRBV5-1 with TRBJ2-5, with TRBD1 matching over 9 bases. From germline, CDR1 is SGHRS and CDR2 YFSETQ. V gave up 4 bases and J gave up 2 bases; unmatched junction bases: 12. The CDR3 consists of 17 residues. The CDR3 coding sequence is TGCGCCAGCAGCCGGGGACAGGGCGGAGGTGGGCAAGAGACCCAGTACTTC. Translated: CASSRGQGGGGQETQYF.

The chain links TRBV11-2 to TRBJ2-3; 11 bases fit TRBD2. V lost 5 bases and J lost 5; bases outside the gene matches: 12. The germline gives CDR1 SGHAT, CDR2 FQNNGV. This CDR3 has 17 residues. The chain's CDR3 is CASSPRLAGLLGDTQYF. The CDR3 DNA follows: TGTGCCAGCAGCCCAAGACTAGCGGGATTACTGGGAGATACGCAGTATTTT.

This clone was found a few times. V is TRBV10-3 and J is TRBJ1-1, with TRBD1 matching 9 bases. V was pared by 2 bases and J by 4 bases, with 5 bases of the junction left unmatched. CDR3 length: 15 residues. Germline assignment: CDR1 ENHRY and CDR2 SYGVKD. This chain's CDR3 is CAISEAGTGRTEAFF. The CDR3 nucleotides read TGTGCCATCAGTGAGGCAGGGACAGGGCGCACTGAAGCTTTCTTT.

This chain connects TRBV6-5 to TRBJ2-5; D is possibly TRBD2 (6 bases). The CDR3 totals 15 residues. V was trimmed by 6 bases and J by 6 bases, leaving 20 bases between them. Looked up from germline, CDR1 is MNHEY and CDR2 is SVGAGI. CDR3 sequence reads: CASSGRDSATKTQYF. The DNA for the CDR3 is TGTGCCAGCAGCGGAAGGGACTCCGCTACAAAGACCCAGTACTTC.

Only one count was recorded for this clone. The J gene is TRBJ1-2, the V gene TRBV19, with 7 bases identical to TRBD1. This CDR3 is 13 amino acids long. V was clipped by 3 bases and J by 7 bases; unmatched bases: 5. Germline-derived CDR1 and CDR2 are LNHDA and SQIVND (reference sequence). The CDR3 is CASSIKAGGGYTF. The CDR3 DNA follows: TGTGCCAGTAGTATTAAGGCAGGGGGTGGCTACACCTTC.

The CDR3 spells CSAGGHYGYTF. DNA of the CDR3: TGCAGTGCTGGTGGGCACTATGGCTACACCTTC. The chain couples TRBV20-1 to TRBJ1-2; D not certain. Germline loops: CDR1 DFQATT, CDR2 SNEGSKA (reference sequence). Trimming removed 5 bases at V and 3 bases at J, with 7 bases between. This CDR3 region has 11 residues.

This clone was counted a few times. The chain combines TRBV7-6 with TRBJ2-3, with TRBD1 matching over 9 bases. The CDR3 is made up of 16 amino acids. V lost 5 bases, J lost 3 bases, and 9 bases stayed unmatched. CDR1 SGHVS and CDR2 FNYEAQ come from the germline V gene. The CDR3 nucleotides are TGTGCCAGCAGCCCTGACAGGGGGTCATTAACAGATACGCAGTATTTT. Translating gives CASSPDRGSLTDTQYF.

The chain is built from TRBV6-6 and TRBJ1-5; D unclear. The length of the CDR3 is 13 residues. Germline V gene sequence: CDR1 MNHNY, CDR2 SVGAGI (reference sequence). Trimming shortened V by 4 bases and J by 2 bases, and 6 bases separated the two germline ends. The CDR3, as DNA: TGTGCCAGCAGTTTGCGAGGCAATCAGCCCCAGCATTTT. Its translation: CASSLRGNQPQHF.

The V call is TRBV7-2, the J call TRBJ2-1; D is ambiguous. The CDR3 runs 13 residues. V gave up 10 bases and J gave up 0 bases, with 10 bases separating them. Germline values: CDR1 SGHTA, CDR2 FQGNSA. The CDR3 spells CATAMSSYNEQFF. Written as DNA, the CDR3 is TGTGCCACCGCAATGAGCTCCTACAATGAGCAGTTCTTC.

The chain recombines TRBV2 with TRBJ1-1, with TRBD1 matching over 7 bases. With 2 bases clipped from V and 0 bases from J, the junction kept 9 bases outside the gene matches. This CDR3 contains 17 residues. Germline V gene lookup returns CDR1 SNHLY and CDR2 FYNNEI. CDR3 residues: CASSEPLRTGLNTEAFF. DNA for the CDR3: TGTGCCAGCAGTGAACCATTAAGGACAGGACTGAACACTGAAGCTTTCTTT.

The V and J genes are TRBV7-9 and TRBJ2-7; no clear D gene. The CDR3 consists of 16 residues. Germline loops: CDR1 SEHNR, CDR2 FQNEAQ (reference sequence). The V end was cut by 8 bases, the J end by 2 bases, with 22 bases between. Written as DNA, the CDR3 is TGTGCCAGCGTAGATTTAATATTGCCCGAAACCTACGAGCAGTACTTC. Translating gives CASVDLILPETYEQYF.